This T cell receptor beta chain was identified in a study of CXCR3-negative and CXCR3-positive naive CD8 T cells. On the study more broadly: The dataset comprises about 135 million TRB reads in total, with about 1.5 +/- 0.3 million reads per library.

Worth noting for this clonotype: Its antigen is not known.

Overall study results and limits: TRBV-TRBJ usage was alike in naive CXCR3-negative and CXCR3-positive cells but differed in memory cells.

UMI-labeled 5' RACE TRB cDNA libraries were prepared from the cells. TCRdb re-called the 5' RACE reads and shows each CDR3 protein once, DNA omitted. Its listing shows about 56,000 distinct CDR3 sequences. Sequencing was performed on memory CD8+ T cells from blood. The TCR sequence derives from a human donor in good health. Some clones in this sample may be carry-over from other donors' samples.

CDR3 amino acids: CASSSGLYSTDTQYF. The chain carries TRBV12-3 or TRBV12-4 and TRBJ2-3; TCRdb's D call of TRBD2 is untestable without DNA. The CDR3 has 15 residues.